The clone carrying this T cell receptor (beta chain) was observed at least ten times. This sample was included in a study of regulatory T cells in long-lasting Graves disease. Time point reported: persistent/refractory GD, antithyroid drugs over 5 years with positive TRAb. Extracted RNA from PBMCs served as the source of the TCR library. The guidelines of the American Thyroid Association were the basis for diagnosing Graves' disease. The authors built TCR beta libraries using iRepertoire HTBI primers and Arm-PCR of CDR3 regions. TCRdb re-derived calls from the multiplex PCR reads in MiXCR, one entry per CDR3 protein. The sample has some 420,000 distinct CDR3 sequences, less than 25% seen once. Germline-derived CDR1 and CDR2 are MDHEN and SYDVKM. CDR3 length: 15 amino acids. Trimming left V 6 bases short and J 5 bases short, with 16 bases between.

This clonotype was obtained from a female donor with Graves disease. This material consisted of peripheral blood mononuclear cells (PBMCs), taken when the disease was refractory, from a patient treated with antithyroid drugs. The gene calls are TRBV28 and TRBJ1-4, with D uncertain. CDR3 in amino acids: CASSQHGNGNEKLFF. The CDR3 DNA sequence: TGTGCCAGCAGCCAACACGGTAACGGGAATGAAAAACTGTTTTTT.